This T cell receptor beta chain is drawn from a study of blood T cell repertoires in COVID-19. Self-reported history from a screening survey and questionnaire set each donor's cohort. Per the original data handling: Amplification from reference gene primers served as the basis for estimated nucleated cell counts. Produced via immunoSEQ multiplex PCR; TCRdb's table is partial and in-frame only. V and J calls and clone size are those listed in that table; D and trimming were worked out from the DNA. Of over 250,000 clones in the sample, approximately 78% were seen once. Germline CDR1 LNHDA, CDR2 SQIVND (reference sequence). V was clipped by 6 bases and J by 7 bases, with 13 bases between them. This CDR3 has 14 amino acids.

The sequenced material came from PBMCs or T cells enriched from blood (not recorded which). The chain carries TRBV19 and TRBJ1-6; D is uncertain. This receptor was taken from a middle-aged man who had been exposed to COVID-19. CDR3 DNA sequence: TGTGCCAGTAGCGGAGGGTCTGAAAATTCACCCCTCCACTTT. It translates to CASSGGSENSPLHF.